This TCR beta chain was captured by sequencing in a study of persistence of HIV-infected CD4 T cells (dated by TCRdb to 2020 to 2021). In terms of the full investigation: Suppressive ART had been received by participants for a median of roughly eight years. Anti-CD3/anti-CD28 stimulation activated a higher proportion of cells, with a lower memory fraction, than antigen stimulation. CMV- and HIV-1 Gag-responding CD4+ T cells were isolated from ART-treated individuals so that antigen-driven clonal expansion of HIV-1-infected cells could be examined. The clonality of all cells in each sorted population was assessed by TCRbeta sequencing, whereas the clonality of infected cells was assessed by proviral sequencing. In the cross-participant TCR cluster analysis, 8 participants were included for CMV and 6 or 7 participants were included for Gag. Peripheral blood samples of up to 180 mL were obtained at multiple time points, with the exception of two participants, for whom leukapheresis was performed at a single time point. General findings and caveats noted by the study authors: TCRbeta richness in CMV- and Gag-responding cells was significantly lower than in anti-CD3/anti-CD28-responding cells; CMV-responding cells had higher oligoclonality than CD3/CD28-stimulated and Gag-responding cells. Only a small number of individuals took part in the study, and only a limited range of antigens was tested. Antigen-responding cells were enriched for expanded CDR3beta sequences that were degenerate, which suggests that CD4+ responses to CMV and Gag underwent convergent selection. A correlation was observed between TCR oligoclonality and proviral oligoclonality within the same sorted populations. Because the TCR analyses were done in bulk, restricting them to just the rare CMV-responding cells that actually carried HIV-1 proviruses was not possible.

TCRbeta repertoires were sequenced from genomic DNA with the immunoSEQ hsTCRB assay version 4 in survey mode. Genomic DNA was diluted to roughly 10 ng/uL, and up to roughly 1 ug per sample was used for TCRbeta sequencing. The authors processed their data as follows. TCRbeta data were analyzed in ImmunoSeq Analyzer 3.0, with diversity computed on productive nucleotide rearrangements. Lower-bound TCR diversity was estimated with the improved Chao index, and clonality with the Gini coefficient using the Immunarch R package. Different nucleotide rearrangements encoding the same CDR3beta amino acid sequence were treated as distinct clonotypes. TCRbeta sequences significantly enriched in antigen-responding cells relative to anti-CD3/anti-CD28-activated cells were identified by differential abundance analysis. Using predicted peptide-MHC specificity as the basis, GLIPH2 grouped TCRs into clusters, both for each participant individually and for the merged data sets that combined participants. The source is immuneACCESS, and TCRdb retained only in-frame sequences with V and J called. Part of the clones is not carried over; for the studies checked, unresolved V genes explain less than half of this, and the remainder is unexplained. D and trimming come from the DNA, and the V and J calls and clone size come from that table. The sample table shows 45,000 or so clones, and 70% to 90% are seen once. Of the sample, over 3% is held by the ten largest clones.

Turning to this clone: Its cognate antigen has yet to be identified. Base quality data are lacking; no much larger clone is found one base away.

V is shortened by 2 bases, J by 3 bases, and the region joining them spans 11 bases. The CDR3 runs 15 residues from the cysteine to the phenylalanine. CDR3 DNA is the only sequence kept; it has 45 bases, read in frame from the first base. As encoded in the germline V gene, CDR1 is MNHNS while CDR2 is SASEGT. This specimen's treatment or condition label, per the study, means: suppressive antiretroviral therapy. As a nonspecific positive control representing the CD4+ T cell repertoire, cells were stimulated with anti-CD3/anti-CD28 magnetic beads. CD4+ T cells that responded were sorted based on upregulation of both CD40 ligand and CD69. HIV-1-infected adults in whom suppressive ART had been started during chronic infection were enrolled as participants. For at least 4 years, participants had undetectable plasma HIV-1 RNA, below 50 copies/mL. To be included, participants needed a CD4+ T cell count above 400 cells/uL and a positive CMV serology. Before stimulation, PBMCs were isolated using density centrifugation and then depleted of CD8+ T cells. For around 19 hours, the CD8-depleted PBMCs were stimulated with anti-CD28/CD49d costimulation, a CD40-blocking antibody, and enfuvirtide to prevent new infections. Cell sorting was done on a Beckman Coulter MoFlo Legacy or XDP sorter, and dead cells were excluded with propidium iodide. Genomic DNA was extracted with the QIAamp DNA Mini Kit for samples above one million cells, otherwise with the Quick-DNA Microprep Kit.

Sequenced material: CD4+ T cells sorted from PBMCs after approximately 19-hour stimulation, taken from a patient who received antiretroviral therapy. The cell subset or site label of this sample denotes: CD40L+CD69+ CD4 T cells responding to anti-CD3/anti-CD28 beads, representing the overall repertoire. The rearrangement combines TRBV6-1 with TRBJ1-5; D gene: possibly TRBD1, on 6 matching bases. The sequence was collected from an adult woman with HIV who was CMV-seropositive. Here is the DNA: TGTGCCAGCAGTGAAAGCAGGGGTACCAATCAGCCCCAGCATTTT. It specifies CASSESRGTNQPQHF.